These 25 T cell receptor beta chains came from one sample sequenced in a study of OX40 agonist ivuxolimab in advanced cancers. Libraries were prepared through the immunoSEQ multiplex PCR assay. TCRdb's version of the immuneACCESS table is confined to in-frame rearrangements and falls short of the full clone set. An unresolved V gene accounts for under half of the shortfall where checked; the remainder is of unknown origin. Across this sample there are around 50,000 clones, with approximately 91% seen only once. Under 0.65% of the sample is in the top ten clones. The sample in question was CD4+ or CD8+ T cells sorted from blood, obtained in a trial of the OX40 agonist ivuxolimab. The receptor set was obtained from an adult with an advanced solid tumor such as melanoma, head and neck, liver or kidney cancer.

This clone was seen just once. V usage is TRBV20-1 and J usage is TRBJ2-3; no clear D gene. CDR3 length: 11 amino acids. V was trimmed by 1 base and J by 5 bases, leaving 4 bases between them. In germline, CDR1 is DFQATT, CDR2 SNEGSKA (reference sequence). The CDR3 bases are TGCAGTGCTAGAGTGGGAGATACGCAGTATTTT. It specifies CSARVGDTQYF.

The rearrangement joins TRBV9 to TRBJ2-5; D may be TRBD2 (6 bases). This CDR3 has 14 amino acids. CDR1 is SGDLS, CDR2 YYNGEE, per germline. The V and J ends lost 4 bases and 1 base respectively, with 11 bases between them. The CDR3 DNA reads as TGTGCCAGCAGCTTGGGGGGAGTCCAAGAGACCCAGTACTTC. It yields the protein CASSLGGVQETQYF.

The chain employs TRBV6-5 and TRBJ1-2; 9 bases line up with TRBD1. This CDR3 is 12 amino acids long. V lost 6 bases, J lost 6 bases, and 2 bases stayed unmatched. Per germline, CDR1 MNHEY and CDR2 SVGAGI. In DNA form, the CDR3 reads TGTGCCAGCAGGGGACAGGGTCATGGCTACACCTTC. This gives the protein CASRGQGHGYTF.

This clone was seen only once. CDR3 bases: TGCAGCGTGGCGACAGGGGGGTGGGAGACCCAGTACTTC. This gives the protein CSVATGGWETQYF. The chain links TRBV29-1 to TRBJ2-5; 9 nucleotides align to TRBD1. With V trimmed by 6 bases and J by 5 bases, 7 bases remained unmatched. Germline V gene sequence: CDR1 SQVTM, CDR2 ANQGSEA. The CDR3 loop spans 13 amino acids.

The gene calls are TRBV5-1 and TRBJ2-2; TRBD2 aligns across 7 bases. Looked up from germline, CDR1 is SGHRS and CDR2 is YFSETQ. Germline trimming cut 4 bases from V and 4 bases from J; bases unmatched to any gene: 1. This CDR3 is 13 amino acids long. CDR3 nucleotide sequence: TGCGCCAGCAGCCGCGGGGGCACCGGGGAGCTGTTTTTT. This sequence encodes CASSRGGTGELFF.

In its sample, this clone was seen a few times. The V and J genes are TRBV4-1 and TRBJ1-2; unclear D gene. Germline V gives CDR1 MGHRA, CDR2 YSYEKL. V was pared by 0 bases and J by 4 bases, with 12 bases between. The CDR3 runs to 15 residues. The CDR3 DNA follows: TGCGCCAGCAGCCAAGAATGGGTAAACGGCTATGGCTACACCTTC. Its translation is CASSQEWVNGYGYTF.

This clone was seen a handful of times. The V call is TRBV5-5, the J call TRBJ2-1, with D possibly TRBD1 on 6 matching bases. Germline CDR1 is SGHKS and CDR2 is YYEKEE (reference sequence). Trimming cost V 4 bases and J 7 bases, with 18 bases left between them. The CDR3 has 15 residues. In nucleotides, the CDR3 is TGTGCCAGCAGCCCGGACAGTAATCCCACTAATGAGCAGTTCTTC. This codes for CASSPDSNPTNEQFF.

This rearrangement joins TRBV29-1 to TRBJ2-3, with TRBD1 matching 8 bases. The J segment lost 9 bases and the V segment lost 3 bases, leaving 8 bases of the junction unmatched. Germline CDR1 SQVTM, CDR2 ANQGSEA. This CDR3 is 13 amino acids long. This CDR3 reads CSVDTDRVETQYF. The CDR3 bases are TGCAGCGTTGATACGGACAGGGTGGAGACGCAGTATTTT.

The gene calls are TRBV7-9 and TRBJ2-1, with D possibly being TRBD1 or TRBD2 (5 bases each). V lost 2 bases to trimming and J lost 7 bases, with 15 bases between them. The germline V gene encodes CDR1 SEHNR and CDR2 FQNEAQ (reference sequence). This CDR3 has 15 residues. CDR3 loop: CASSLRLVGTNEQFF. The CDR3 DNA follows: TGTGCCAGCAGCTTACGTCTAGTCGGGACGAATGAGCAGTTCTTC.

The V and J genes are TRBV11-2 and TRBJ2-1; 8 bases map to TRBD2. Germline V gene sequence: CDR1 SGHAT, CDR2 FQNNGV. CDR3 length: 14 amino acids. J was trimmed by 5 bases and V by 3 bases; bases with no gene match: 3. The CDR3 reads CASSFGLANNEQFF. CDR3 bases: TGTGCCAGCAGCTTTGGACTAGCTAACAATGAGCAGTTCTTC.

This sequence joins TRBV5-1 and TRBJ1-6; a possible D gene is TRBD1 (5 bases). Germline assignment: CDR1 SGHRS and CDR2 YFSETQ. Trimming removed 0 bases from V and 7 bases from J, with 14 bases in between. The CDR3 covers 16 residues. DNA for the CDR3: TGCGCCAGCAGCTTGGTAACCCCAGGGCTAAATTCACCCCTCCACTTT. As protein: CASSLVTPGLNSPLHF.

CDR3 coding DNA: TGCGCCAGCAAGGTGACAGGGGAGAATTCACCCCTCCACTTT. Its translation is CASKVTGENSPLHF. V usage is TRBV5-1 and J usage is TRBJ1-6, with TRBD1 matching 8 bases. With 6 bases clipped from V and 7 bases from J, the junction kept 6 bases outside the gene matches. The V gene's germline CDR1 is SGHRS and CDR2 YFSETQ. CDR3 length equals 14 residues.

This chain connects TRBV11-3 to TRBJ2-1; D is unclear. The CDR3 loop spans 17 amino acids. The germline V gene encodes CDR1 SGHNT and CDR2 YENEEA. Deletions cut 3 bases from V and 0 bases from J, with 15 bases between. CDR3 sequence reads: CASSLDRTESSYNEQFF. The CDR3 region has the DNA TGTGCCAGCAGCTTGGATAGAACAGAGAGCTCCTACAATGAGCAGTTCTTC.

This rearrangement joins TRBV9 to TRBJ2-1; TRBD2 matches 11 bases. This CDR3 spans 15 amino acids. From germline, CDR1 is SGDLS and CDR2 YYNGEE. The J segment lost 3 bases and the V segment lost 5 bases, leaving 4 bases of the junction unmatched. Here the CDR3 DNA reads TGTGCCAGCAGAATCGGGACTAGCGGCTACAATGAGCAGTTCTTC. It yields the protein CASRIGTSGYNEQFF.

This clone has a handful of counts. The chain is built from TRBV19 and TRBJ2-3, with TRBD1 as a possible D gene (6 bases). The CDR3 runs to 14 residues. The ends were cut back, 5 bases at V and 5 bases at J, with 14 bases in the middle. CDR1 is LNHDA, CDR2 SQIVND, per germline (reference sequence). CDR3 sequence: CASSFPGQKDTQYF. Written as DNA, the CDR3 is TGTGCCAGTAGTTTCCCTGGACAGAAAGATACGCAGTATTTT.

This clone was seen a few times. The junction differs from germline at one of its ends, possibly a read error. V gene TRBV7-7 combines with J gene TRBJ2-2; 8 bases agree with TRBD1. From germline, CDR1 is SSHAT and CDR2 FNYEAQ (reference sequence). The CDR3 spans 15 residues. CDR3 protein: CASSLATGAAGELFF. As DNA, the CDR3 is TGTGCTAGCAGCTTAGCGACAGGGGCGGCCGGGGAGCTGTTTTTT.

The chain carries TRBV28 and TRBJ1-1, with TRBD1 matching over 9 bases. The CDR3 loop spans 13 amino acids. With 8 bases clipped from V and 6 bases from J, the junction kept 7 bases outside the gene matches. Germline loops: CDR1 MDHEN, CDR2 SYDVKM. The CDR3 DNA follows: TGTGCCAGCGATTACAGGGGGCACGCTGAAGCTTTCTTT. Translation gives CASDYRGHAEAFF. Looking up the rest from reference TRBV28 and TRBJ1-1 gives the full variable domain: DVKVTQSSRYLVKRTGEKVFLECVQDMDHENMFWYRQDPGLGLRLIYFSYDVKMKEKGDIPEGYSVSREKKERFSLILESASTNQTSMYLCASDYRGHAEAFFGQGTRLTVV.

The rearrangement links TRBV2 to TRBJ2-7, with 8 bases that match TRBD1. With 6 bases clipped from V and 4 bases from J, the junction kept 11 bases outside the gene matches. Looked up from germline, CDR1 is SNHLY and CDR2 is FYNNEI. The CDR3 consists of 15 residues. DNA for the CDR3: TGTGCCAGCAGCCTCGGACAGGGTTGGGTTTACGAGCAGTACTTC. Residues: CASSLGQGWVYEQYF.

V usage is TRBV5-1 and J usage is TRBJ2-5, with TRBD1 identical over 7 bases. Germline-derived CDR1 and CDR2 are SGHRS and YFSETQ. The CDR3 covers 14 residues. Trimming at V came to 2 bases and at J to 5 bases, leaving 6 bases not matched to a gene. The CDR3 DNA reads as TGCGCCAGCAGCTTTTCAGGGGGTTGGGAGACCCAGTACTTC. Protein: CASSFSGGWETQYF.

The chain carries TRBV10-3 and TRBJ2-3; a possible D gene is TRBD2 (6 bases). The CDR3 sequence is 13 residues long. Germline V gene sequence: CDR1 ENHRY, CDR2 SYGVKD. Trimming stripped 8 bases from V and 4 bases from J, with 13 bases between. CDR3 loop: CAIRGTPADTQYF. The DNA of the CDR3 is TGTGCCATCCGAGGGACTCCAGCAGATACGCAGTATTTT.

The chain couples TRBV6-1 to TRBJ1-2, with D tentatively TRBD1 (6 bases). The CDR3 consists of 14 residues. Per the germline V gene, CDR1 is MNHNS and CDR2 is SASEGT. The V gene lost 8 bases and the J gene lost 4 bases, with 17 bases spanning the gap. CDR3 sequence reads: CASLSGGGGYGYTF. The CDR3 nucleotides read TGTGCCAGCCTTTCTGGGGGCGGGGGCTATGGCTACACCTTC.

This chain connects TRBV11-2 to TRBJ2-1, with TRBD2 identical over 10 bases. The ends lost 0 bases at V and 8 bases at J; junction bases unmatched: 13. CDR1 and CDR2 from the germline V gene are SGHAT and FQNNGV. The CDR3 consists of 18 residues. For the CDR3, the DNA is TGTGCCAGCAGCTTAGATGGGACTAGCGTCAAACCGAGCCATGAGCAGTTCTTC. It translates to CASSLDGTSVKPSHEQFF.

The CDR3: CASSPNAVGRSEQYF. CDR3 sequence (DNA): TGCGCCAGCAGCCCGAATGCTGTGGGACGGAGCGAGCAGTACTTC. This sequence joins TRBV5-1 and TRBJ2-5; either TRBD1 or TRBD2 may fit D (5 bases each). The J call is uncertain, as TRBJ2-7 better fits the DNA end. Germline V gene lookup returns CDR1 SGHRS and CDR2 YFSETQ. This CDR3 region has 15 residues.

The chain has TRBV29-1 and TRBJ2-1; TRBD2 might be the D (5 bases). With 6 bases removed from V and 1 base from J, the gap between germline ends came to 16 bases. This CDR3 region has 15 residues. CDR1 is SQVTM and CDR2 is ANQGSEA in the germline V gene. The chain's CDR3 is CSVRPSGRSYNEQFF. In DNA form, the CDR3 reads TGCAGCGTACGCCCCTCGGGGAGATCCTACAATGAGCAGTTCTTC.

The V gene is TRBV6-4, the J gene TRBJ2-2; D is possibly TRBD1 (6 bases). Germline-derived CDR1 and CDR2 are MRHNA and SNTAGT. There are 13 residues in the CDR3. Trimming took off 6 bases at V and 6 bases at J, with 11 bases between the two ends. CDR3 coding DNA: TGTGCCAGCAGGGGGCCAGGGGCCGGGGAGCTGTTTTTT. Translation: CASRGPGAGELFF.